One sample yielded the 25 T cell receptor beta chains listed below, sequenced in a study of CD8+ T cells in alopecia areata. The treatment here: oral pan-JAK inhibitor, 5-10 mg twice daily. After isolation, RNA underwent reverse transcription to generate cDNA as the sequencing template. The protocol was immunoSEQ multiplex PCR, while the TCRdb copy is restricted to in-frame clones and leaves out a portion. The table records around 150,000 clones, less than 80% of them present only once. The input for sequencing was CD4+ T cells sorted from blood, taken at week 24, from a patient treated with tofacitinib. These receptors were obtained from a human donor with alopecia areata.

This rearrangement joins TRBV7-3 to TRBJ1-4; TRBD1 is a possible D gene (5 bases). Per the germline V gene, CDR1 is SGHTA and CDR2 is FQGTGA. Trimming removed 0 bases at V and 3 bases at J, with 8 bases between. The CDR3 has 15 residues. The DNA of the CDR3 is TGTGCCAGCAGCTTAACGGGACTGTCTAATGAAAAACTGTTTTTT. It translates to CASSLTGLSNEKLFF.

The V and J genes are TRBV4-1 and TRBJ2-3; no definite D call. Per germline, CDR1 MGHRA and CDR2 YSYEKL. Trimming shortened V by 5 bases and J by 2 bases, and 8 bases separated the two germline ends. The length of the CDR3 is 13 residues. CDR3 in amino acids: CASSKVFTDTQYF. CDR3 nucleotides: TGCGCCAGCAGCAAGGTTTTCACAGATACGCAGTATTTT.

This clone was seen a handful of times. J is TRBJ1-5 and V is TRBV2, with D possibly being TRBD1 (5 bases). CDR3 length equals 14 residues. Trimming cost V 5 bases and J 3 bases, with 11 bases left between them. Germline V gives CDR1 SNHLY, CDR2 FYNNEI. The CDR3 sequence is CASSSDSTNQPQHF. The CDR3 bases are TGTGCCAGCAGTTCCGACAGCACCAATCAGCCCCAGCATTTT.

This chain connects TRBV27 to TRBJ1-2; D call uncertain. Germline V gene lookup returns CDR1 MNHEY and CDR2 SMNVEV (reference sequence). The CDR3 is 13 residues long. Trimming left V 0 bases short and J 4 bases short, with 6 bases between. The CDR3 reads CASSLSSTYGYTF. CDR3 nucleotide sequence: TGTGCCAGCAGTTTATCAAGCACCTATGGCTACACCTTC.

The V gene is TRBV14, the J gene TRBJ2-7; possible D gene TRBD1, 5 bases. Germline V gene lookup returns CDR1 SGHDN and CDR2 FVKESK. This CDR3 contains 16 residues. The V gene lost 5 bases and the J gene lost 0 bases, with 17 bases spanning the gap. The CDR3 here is CASSRGAAGRSYEQYF. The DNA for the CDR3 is TGTGCCAGCAGCAGGGGCGCGGCAGGGCGCTCCTACGAGCAGTACTTC. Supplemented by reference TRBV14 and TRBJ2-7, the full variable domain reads EAGVTQFPSHSVIEKGQTVTLRCDPISGHDNLYWYRRVMGKEIKFLLHFVKESKQDESGMPNNRFLAERTGGTYSTLKVQPAELEDSGVYFCASSRGAAGRSYEQYFGPGTRLTVT.

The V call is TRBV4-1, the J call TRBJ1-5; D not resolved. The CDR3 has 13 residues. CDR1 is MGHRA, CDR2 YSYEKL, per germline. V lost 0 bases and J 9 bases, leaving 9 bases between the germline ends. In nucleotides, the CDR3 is TGCGCCAGCAGCCAAGATGTCCCGGCGCCCCAGCATTTT. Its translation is CASSQDVPAPQHF.

The CDR3 reads CASSLQGGDEQYF. The DNA of the CDR3 is TGTGCCAGCAGTCTACAGGGAGGGGACGAGCAGTACTTC. This chain links TRBV27 with TRBJ2-7, with a possible D match to TRBD2 (7 bases). The CDR3 totals 13 residues. V was pared by 5 bases and J by 5 bases, with 13 bases between. Per the germline V gene, CDR1 is MNHEY and CDR2 is SMNVEV (reference sequence).

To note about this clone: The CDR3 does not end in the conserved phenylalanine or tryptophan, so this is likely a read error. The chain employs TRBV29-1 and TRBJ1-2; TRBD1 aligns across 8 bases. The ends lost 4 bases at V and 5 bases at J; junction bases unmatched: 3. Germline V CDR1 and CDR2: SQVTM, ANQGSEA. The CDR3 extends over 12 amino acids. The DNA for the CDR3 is TGCAGCGTTGCTCAGGGGGCATATGGCTACACCCTC. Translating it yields CSVAQGAYGYTL.

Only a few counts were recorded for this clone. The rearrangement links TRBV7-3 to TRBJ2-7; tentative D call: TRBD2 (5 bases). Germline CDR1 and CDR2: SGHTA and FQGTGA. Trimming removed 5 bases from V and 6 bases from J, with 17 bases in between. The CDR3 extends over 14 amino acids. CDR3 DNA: TGTGCCAGCAGCACCGGCGACCCGAGGGCCGAGCAGTACTTC. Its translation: CASSTGDPRAEQYF.

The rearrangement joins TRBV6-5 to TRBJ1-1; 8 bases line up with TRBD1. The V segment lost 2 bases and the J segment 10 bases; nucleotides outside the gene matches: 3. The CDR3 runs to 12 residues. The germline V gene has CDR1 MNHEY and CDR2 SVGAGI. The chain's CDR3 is CASSYPTGGAFF. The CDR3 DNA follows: TGTGCCAGCAGTTACCCAACAGGGGGAGCTTTCTTT.

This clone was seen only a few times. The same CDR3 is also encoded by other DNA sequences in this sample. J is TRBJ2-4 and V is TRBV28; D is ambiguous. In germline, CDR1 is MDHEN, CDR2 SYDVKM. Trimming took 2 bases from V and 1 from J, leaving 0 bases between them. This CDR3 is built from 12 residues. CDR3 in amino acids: CASSLAKNIQYF. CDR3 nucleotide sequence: TGTGCCAGCAGTTTAGCCAAAAACATTCAGTACTTC.

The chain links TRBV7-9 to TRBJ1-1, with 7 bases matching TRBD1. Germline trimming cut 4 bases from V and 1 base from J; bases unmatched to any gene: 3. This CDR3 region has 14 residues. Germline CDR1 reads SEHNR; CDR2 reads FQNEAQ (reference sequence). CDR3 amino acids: CASSYGQENTEAFF. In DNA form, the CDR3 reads TGTGCCAGCAGCTATGGACAGGAGAACACTGAAGCTTTCTTT.

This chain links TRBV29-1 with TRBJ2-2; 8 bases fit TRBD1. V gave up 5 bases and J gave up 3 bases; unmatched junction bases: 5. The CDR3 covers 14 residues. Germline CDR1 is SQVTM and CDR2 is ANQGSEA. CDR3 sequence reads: CSVQGQADTGELFF. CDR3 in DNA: TGCAGCGTTCAGGGACAGGCGGACACCGGGGAGCTGTTTTTT.

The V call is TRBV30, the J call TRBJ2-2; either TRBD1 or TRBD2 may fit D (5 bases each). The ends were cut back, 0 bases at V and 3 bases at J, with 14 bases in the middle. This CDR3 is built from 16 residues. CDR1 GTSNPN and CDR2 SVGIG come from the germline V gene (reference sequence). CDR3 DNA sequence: TGTGCCTGGAGTGTGTGGGCAGGGACCTACACCGGGGAGCTGTTTTTT. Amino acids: CAWSVWAGTYTGELFF.

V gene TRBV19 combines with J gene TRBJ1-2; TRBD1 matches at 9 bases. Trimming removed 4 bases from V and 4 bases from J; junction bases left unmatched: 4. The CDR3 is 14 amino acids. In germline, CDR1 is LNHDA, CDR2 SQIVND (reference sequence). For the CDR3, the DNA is TGTGCCAGTAGTACTACAGGGGGCTTCTATGGCTACACCTTC. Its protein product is CASSTTGGFYGYTF. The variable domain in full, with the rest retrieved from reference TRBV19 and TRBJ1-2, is DGGITQSPKYLFRKEGQNVTLSCEQNLNHDAMYWYRQDPGQGLRLIYYSQIVNDFQKGDIAEGYSVSREKKESFPLTVTSAQKNPTAFYLCASSTTGGFYGYTFGSGTRLTVV.

The CDR3 loop reads CASSLALSGANTEAFF. The CDR3 coding sequence is TGTGCCAGCAGCTTAGCGCTGTCAGGGGCGAACACTGAAGCTTTCTTT. The chain recombines TRBV7-9 with TRBJ1-1, with D maybe TRBD1 (6 bases). V was trimmed by 0 bases and J by 1 base, leaving 12 bases between them. Germline-derived CDR1 and CDR2 are SEHNR and FQNEAQ (reference sequence). The CDR3 extends over 16 amino acids.

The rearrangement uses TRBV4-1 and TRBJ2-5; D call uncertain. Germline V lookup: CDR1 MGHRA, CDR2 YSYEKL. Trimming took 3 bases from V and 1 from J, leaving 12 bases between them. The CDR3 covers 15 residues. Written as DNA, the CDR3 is TGCGCCAGCAGCCAGAGCCCGACAAGCCAAGAGACCCAGTACTTC. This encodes CASSQSPTSQETQYF.

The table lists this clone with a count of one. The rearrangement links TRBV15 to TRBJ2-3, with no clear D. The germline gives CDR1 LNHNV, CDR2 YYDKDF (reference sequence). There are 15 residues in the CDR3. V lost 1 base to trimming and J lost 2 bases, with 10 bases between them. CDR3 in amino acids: CATSRVRQSTDTQYF. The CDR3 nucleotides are TGTGCCACCAGCAGAGTCCGGCAGTCCACAGATACGCAGTATTTT.

CDR3 DNA: TGTGCCAGCAGCGTAGAAAAGACAGGGATTAGCTACACCTTC. Translation: CASSVEKTGISYTF. The chain has TRBV9 and TRBJ1-2; the match to TRBD1 covers 7 bases. V lost 0 bases and J lost 9; bases outside the gene matches: 8. Per the germline V gene, CDR1 is SGDLS and CDR2 is YYNGEE. The length of the CDR3 is 14 residues.

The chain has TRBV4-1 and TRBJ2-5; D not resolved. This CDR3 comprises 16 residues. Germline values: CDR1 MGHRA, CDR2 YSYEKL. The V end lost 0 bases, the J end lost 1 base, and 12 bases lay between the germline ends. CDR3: CASSQDRFAAQETQYF. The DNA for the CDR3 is TGCGCCAGCAGCCAAGATAGGTTCGCCGCCCAAGAGACCCAGTACTTC.

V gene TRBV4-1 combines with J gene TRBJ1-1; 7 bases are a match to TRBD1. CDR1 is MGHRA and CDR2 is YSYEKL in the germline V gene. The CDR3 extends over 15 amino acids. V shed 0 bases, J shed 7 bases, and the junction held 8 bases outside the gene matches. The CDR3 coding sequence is TGCGCCAGCAGCCAAGATTGGTCAGGGGGTGGTGAAGCTTTCTTT. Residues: CASSQDWSGGGEAFF.

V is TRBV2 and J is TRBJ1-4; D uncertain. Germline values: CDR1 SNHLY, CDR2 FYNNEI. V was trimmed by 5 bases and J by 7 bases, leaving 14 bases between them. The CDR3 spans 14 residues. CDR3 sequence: CASSRDLGPEKLFF. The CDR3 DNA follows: TGTGCCAGCAGTAGAGATTTGGGTCCTGAAAAACTGTTTTTT.

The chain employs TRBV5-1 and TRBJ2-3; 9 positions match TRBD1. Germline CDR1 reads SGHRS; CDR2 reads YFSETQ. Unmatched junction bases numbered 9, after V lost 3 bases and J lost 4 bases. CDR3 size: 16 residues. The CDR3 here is CASSSQRQGVADTQYF. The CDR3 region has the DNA TGCGCCAGCAGCTCCCAGAGACAGGGGGTGGCAGATACGCAGTATTTT.

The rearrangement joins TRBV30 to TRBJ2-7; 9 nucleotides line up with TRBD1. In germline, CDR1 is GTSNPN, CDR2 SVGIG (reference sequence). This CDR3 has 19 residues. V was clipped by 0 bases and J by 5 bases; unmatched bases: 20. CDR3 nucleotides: TGTGCCTGGAGTGTACGGGGCGGGACTACAGGACAGGGGATCCACGAGCAGTACTTC. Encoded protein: CAWSVRGGTTGQGIHEQYF.

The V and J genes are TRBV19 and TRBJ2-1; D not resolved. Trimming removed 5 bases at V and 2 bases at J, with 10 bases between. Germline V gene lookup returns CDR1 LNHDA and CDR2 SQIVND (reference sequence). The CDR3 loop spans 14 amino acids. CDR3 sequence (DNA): TGTGCCAGTAGTCTATATGGGACCTACAATGAGCAGTTCTTC. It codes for CASSLYGTYNEQFF. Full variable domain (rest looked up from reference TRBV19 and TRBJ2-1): DGGITQSPKYLFRKEGQNVTLSCEQNLNHDAMYWYRQDPGQGLRLIYYSQIVNDFQKGDIAEGYSVSREKKESFPLTVTSAQKNPTAFYLCASSLYGTYNEQFFGPGTRLTVL.